This T cell receptor beta chain emerged from a study of control samples from healthy donors and cancer patients. The V segment lost 7 bases and the J segment 7 bases; nucleotides outside the gene matches: 8. The germline V gene has CDR1 MNHEY and CDR2 SVGAGI. The CDR3 is 14 residues long. Libraries were prepared by immunoSEQ multiplex PCR; TCRdb keeps only in-frame clonotypes and omits some of them. This sample yields over 100,000 clones, of which around 88% are seen a single time; less than 4% belongs to the top ten. The rearrangement joins TRBV6-5 to TRBJ1-5, with 9 nucleotides matching TRBD1. This sequence was found in a man aged 40-49 years in good health. What was sequenced was blood. In nucleotides, the CDR3 is TGTGCCAGCACGTCGACAGGGGGGTCCCAGCCCCAGCATTTT. It specifies CASTSTGGSQPQHF.